The TCR beta chain described here comes from a study of blood T cells in healthy people across ages (dated by TCRdb to between 2014 and 2016). Notes on the research overall: In model experiments, roughly one uniquely barcoded TCR beta cDNA molecule per two T cells was captured by template switching. Using deep sequencing normalized with unique cDNA molecular identifiers, the study measured how TCR beta repertoire diversity changes with age. The donors were divided into four age groups: young (average approximately 16 years), middle-aged (approximately 39), aged (under 70) and long-lived (82). To avoid experimental bias, donors of different ages were spread randomly across the sequencing lanes. Two additional independent replicas of 1 million unique cDNA reads from the same blood draw were analyzed for two donors (one aged 18 to 30 and one aged 80 or older).

Points the paper makes about the study in general: There was a strong correlation between observed TCR beta diversity and the percentage of naive T cells measured by flow cytometry. The CMV infection status of donors was not known, potentially confounding age-related changes in expanded clonotypes. The long-lived group showed more naive CD4+ T cells, fewer expanded clones and increased TCR diversity than the aged group, suggesting age selection. Bulk unsorted PBMC profiling prevented conclusive comparison of naive and antigen-experienced compartments. As age increased, observed TCR beta diversity per million T cells dropped in a roughly linear way, and a significant reduction was already evident by age 40. Estimates of total diversity based on one million sequenced T cells were regarded as lower bounds and as underestimates.

Libraries were constructed by 5' RACE. TCRdb shows the sequencer as Illumina HiSeq 2500. A second PCR of roughly 7 to 11 cycles was run with a J-beta primer mix and a sample-barcoded 5' primer. Each TCR beta cDNA molecule received a unique molecular identifier from a template-switch 5' adaptor carrying 12 random nucleotides. At least 2.5 million CDR3-containing paired-end reads were obtained from each sample. First-strand cDNA synthesis was performed from all RNA using the Mint cDNA synthesis kit, with priming by a TRBC-specific oligonucleotide. All cDNA was treated with uracil-DNA glycosylase and then went through a first 18-cycle PCR with the universal primers M1SS and BC2_uni_R. As for the authors' bioinformatics: Normalization of each sample was performed by random selection of 1 million high-quality reads, each carrying a distinct molecular identifier. Instead of being binned into consensus sequences, reads with shared molecular identifiers were discarded. MiTCR, set to a Q25 quality threshold and the strictest error-elimination algorithm, was used for CDR3 identification, clonotype clustering and error correction. Lower-bound total TCR beta diversity was estimated with a nonparametric unseen species model using Euler transformation. TCRdb reworked the public reads: Q25 trimming with fastp, MiXCR clone assembly, productive beta chains retained. Each CDR3 protein gets just one entry, which takes the most common genes and DNA from the rows behind it. The V and J calls follow TCRdb's processing rather than the paper's. This sample comprises around 900,000 distinct CDR3 sequences, 51% of them detected only once. In total, the top ten clones hold 20% to 25% of the sample.

This clonotype was recorded a few times. This clone's antigen is unknown. Nothing much larger sits one base from this clone, and base qualities are not available. Spanning cysteine to phenylalanine, the CDR3 consists of 15 amino acids. The retained sequence is limited to the CDR3, 45 bases, with the frame set at the first base. For CDR1 and CDR2, the germline V gene lists SGHTA and FQGNSA. V lost 2 bases and J lost 5 bases, and the count of bases not matched to a germline gene is 7. Systemically healthy Caucasian individuals from Russia, about 38 in total and aged 6 to 90 years, were included as donors. Each donor gave about 11 milliliters of peripheral blood, drawn into EDTA-treated Vacutainer tubes. Ficoll-Paque density-gradient centrifugation was used to isolate PBMCs, with at least 6.5 million per sample. Trizol reagent was used to extract total RNA from the PBMCs, yielding at least 6 micrograms per sample. The percentages of naive CD45RAhigh/CD27high T cells were determined by flow cytometry on a PBMC aliquot from every donor.

The rearranged chain carries TRBV7-2 and TRBJ2-3; 7 junctional bases match TRBD2. The TCR sequence derives from a woman aged 55-69 years in good health. The sequenced sample consisted of blood. The CDR3 sequence is CASSLTRLAGDTQYF. The DNA sequence is given as TGTGCCAGCAGCTTAACGAGACTAGCTGGAGATACGCAGTATTTT.